This T cell receptor (beta chain) comes out of a study of cytomegalovirus exposure and HLA in healthy donors. The germline CDR1 and CDR2 sequences are SGHRS and YFSETQ. Deletions cut 8 bases from V and 2 bases from J, with 14 bases between. This CDR3 has 13 residues. Both 60 Vbeta primers and 13 Jbeta primers went into the PCR. The method was immunoSEQ multiplex PCR; TCRdb's version includes in-frame clones alone and lacks a portion of them. The repertoire table contains over 25,000 clones. This chain joins TRBV5-1 and TRBJ2-7, with D tentatively TRBD1 (6 bases). The receptor was isolated from a man aged 25-45 years in good health and CMV-seronegative. Sequenced input: PBMCs. Written as DNA, the CDR3 is TGCGCCAGTAAGGGGGACGGCCCCTACGAGCAGTACTTC. Its translation is CASKGDGPYEQYF.